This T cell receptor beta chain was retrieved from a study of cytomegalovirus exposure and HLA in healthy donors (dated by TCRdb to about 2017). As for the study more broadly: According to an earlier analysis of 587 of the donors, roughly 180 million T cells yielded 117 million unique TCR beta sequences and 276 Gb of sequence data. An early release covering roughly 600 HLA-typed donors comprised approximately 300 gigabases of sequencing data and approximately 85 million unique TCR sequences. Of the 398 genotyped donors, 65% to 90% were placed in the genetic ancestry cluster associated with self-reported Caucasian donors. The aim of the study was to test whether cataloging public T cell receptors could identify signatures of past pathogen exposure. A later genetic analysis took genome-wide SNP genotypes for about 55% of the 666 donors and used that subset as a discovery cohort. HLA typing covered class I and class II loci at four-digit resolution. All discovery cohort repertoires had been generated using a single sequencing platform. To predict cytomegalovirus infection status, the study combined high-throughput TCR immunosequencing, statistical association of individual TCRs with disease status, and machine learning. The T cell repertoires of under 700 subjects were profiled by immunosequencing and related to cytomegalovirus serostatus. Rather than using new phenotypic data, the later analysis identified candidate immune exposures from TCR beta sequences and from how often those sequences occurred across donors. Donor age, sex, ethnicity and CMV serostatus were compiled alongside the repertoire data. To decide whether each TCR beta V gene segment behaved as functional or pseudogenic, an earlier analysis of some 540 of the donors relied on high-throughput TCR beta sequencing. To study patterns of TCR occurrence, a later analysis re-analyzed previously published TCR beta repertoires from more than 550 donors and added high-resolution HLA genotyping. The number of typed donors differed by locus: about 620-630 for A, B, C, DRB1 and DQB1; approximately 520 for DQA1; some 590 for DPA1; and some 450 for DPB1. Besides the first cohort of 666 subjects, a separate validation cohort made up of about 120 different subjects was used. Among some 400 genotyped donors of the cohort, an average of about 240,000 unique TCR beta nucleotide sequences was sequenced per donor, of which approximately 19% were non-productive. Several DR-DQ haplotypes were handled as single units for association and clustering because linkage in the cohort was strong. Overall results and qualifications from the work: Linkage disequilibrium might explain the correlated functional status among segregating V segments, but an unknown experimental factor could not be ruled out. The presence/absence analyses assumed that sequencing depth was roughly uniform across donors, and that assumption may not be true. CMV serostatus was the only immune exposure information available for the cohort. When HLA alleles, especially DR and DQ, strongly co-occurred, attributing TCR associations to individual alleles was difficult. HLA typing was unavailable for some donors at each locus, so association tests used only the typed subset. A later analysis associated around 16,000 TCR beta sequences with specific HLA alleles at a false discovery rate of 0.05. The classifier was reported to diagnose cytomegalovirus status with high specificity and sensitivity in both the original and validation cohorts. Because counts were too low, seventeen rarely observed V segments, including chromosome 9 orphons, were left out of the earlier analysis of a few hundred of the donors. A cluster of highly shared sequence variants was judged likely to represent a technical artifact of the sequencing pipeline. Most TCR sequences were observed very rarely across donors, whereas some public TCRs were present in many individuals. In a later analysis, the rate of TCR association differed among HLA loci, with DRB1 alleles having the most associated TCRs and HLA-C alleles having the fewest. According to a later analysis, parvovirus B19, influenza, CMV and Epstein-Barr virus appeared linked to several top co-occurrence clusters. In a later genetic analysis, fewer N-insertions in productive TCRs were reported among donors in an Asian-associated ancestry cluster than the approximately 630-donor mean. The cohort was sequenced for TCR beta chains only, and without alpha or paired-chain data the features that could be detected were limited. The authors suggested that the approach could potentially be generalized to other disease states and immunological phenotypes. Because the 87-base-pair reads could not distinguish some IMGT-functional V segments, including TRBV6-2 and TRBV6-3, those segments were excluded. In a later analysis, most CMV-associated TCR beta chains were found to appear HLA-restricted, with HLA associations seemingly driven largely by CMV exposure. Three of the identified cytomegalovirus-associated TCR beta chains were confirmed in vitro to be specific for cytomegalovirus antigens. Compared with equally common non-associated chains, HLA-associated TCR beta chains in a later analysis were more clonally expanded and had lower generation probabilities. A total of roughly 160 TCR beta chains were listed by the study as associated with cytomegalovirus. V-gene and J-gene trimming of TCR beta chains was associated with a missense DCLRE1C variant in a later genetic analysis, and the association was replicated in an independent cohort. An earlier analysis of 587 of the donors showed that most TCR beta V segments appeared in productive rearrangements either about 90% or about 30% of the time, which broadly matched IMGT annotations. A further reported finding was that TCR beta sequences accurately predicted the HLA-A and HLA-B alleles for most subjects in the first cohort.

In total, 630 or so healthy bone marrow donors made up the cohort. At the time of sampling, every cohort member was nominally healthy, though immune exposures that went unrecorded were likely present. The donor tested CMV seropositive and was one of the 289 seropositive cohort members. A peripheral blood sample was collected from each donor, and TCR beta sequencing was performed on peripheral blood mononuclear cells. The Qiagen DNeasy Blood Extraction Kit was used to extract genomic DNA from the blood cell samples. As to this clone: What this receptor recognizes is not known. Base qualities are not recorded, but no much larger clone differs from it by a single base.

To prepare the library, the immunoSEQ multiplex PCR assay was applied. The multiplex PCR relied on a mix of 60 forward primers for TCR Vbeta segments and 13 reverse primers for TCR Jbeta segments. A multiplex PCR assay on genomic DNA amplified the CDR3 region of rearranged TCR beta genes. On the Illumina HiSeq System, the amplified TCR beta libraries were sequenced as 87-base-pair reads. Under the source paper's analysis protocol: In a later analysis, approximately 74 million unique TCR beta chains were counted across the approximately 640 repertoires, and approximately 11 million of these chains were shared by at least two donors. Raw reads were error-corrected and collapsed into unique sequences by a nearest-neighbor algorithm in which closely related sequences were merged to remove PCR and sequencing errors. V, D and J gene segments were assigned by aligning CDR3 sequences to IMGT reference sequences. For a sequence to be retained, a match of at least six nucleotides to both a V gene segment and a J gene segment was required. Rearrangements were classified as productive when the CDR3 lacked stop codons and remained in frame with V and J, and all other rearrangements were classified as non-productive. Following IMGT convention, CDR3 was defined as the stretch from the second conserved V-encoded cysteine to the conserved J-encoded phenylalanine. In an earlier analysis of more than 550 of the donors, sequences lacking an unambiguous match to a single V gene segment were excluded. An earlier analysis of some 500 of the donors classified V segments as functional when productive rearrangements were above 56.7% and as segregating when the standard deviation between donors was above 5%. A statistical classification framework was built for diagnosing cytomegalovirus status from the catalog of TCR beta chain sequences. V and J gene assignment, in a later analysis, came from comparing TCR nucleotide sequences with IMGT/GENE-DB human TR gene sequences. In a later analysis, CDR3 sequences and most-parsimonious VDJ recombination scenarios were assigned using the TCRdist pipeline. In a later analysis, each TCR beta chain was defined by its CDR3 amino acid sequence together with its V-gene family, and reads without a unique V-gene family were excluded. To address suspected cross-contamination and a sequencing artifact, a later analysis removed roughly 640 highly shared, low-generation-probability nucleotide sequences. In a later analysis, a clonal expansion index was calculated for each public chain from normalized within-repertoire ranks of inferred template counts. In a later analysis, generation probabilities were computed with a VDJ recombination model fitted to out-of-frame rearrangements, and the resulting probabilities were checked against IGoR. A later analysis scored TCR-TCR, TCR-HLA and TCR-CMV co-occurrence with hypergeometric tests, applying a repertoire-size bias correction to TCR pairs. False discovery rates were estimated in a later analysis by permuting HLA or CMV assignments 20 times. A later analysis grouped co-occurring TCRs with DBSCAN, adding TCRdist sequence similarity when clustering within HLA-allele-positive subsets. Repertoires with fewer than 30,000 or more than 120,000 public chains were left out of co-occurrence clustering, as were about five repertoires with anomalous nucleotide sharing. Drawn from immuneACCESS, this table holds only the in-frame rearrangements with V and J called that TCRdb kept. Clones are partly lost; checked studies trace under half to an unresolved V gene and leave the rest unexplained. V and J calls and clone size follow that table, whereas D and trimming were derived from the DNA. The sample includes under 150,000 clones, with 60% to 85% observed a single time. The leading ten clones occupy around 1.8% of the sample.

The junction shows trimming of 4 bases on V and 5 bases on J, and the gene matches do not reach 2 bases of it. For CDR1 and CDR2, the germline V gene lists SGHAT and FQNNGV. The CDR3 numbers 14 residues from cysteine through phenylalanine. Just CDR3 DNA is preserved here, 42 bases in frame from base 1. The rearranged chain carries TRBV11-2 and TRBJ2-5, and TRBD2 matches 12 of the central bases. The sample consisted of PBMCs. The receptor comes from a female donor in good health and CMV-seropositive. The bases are TGTGCCAGCAGCTCCCTAGCGGGAGGGGAGACCCAGTACTTC. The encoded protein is CASSSLAGGETQYF.